This section outlines one T cell receptor (beta chain) sequence together with its context. Its antigen is not known. The repertoire was sequenced with immunoSEQ multiplex PCR; TCRdb's copy has only in-frame clones and lacks some. The sample lists 5,000 to 6,500 clones; roughly 85% were seen once. This entry comes from a study of blood T cell dynamics during melanoma immunotherapy. Study context: Metastatic melanoma patients received first-line pembrolizumab or nivolumab plus ipilimumab. Whole-study findings and limits: Unlike progressors, later disease-control patients had W3 repertoires gaining clonality or diversity.

Time point specified: pre-treatment baseline. V was cut by 2 bases and J by 0 bases, with 11 bases left in between. This CDR3 has 16 amino acids. Per germline, CDR1 SGHVS and CDR2 FQNEAQ. This rearrangement joins TRBV7-8 to TRBJ1-3; D might be TRBD1 (5 bases). The origin of this receptor is a human donor with melanoma. Sequenced here: blood, sampled from a patient treated with checkpoint blockade. The CDR3 sequence is CASSLTDSTSGNTIYF. CDR3 nucleotide sequence: TGTGCCAGCAGCTTAACCGACAGTACCTCTGGAAACACCATATATTTT.